The sequence of this TCR beta chain was determined in a study of T cell responses to AZD1222 COVID-19 vaccine. Sequencing was performed with immunoSEQ multiplex PCR; in TCRdb, only in-frame clones are kept and a portion is missing. This table has around 200,000 clones, approximately 92% appearing once. The study, taken as a whole, reports: Close to half of all spike-specific TCRs reportedly target regions of the variants that are unmutated.

As to this clone: Antigen specificity is unknown.

CDR1 SGHRS and CDR2 YFSETQ come from the germline V gene. Trimming stripped 4 bases from V and 2 bases from J, with 12 bases between. This CDR3 spans 14 amino acids. The receptor's source is an adult who received the MenACWY meningococcal vaccine as a control. Sequenced here: peripheral blood, sampled 28 days after the second dose of the MenACWY control vaccine. The chain employs TRBV5-1 and TRBJ2-5, with a possible D match to TRBD2 (7 bases). The CDR3 DNA reads TGCGCCAGCAGCGGGAGGGGGGTACAAGAGACCCAGTACTTC. Amino acid sequence: CASSGRGVQETQYF.